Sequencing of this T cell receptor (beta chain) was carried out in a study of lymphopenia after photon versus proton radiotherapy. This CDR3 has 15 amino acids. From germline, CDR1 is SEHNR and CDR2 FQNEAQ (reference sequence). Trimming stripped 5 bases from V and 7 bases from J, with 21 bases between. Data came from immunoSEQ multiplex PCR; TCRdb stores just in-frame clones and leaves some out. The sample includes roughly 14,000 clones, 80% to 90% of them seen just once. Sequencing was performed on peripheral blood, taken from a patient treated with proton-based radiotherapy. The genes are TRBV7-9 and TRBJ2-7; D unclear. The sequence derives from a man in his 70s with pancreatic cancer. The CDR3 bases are TGTGCCAGCAGCCCCCCTTTCCGGATGGGCTATGAGCAGTACTTC. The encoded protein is CASSPPFRMGYEQYF. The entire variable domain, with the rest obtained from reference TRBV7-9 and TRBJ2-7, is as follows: DTGVSQNPRHKITKRGQNVTFRCDPISEHNRLYWYRQTLGQGPEFLTYFQNEAQLEKSRLLSDRFSAERPKGSFSTLEIQRTEQGDSAMYLCASSPPFRMGYEQYFGPGTRLTVT.